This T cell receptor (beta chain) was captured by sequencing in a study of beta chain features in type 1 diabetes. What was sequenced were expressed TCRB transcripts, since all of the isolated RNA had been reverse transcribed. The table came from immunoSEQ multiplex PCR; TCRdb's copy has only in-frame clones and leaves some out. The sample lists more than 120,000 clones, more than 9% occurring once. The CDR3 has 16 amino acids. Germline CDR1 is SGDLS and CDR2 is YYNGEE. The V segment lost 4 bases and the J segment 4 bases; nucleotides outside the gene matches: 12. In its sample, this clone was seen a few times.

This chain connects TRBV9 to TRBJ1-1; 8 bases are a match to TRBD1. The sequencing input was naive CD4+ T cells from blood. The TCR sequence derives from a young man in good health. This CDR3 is CASSPRTGGEGTEAFF. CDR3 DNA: TGTGCCAGCAGCCCCCGAACAGGGGGAGAGGGCACTGAAGCTTTCTTT.